Following are 11 T cell receptor beta chains from one sample sequenced in a study of HIV-infected patients and healthy controls. All unsorted peripheral T cells were captured because whole blood was used without fractionation. Alpha and beta constant-region primers primed reverse transcription of around 500 ng RNA. Alpha and beta chain libraries were made separately by chain-specific third strand synthesis with multiplexing indices. TCRdb re-called the 5' RACE reads with MiXCR, one entry per CDR3 protein. Here the sample spans 13,000 or so distinct CDR3 sequences, roughly a tenth being singletons. Sequences were obtained from blood. The origin of the receptors is an adult in good health.

Within the sample, this clonotype is medium-sized. This chain links TRBV13 with TRBJ1-1, with a possible D match to TRBD1 (5 bases). From germline, CDR1 is PRHDT and CDR2 FYEKMQ (reference sequence). The CDR3 consists of 12 residues. With 5 bases removed from V and 7 bases from J, the gap between germline ends came to 11 bases. The CDR3 region has the DNA TGTGCCAGCAGCCTTTACGGGGGTGAAGCTTTCTTT. Translation: CASSLYGGEAFF.

This clonotype rates as medium-sized. The rearrangement joins TRBV20-1 to TRBJ2-3; unclear D gene. V lost 7 bases, J lost 2 bases, and 16 bases lay in between. CDR1 and CDR2 (germline): DFQATT, SNEGSKA (reference sequence). The CDR3 length is 14 residues. The CDR3 coding sequence is TGCAGTGTATGGGAACAGACACCCACAGATACGCAGTATTTT. It yields the protein CSVWEQTPTDTQYF.

This clonotype was recorded at least ten times. J is TRBJ1-3 and V is TRBV19; 7 positions match TRBD1. This CDR3 region has 13 residues. Germline-derived CDR1 and CDR2 are LNHDA and SQIVND (reference sequence). V lost 10 bases and J lost 4; bases outside the gene matches: 7. CDR3 amino acids: CATSTGRGNTIYF. The CDR3 region has the DNA TGTGCCACCTCGACAGGGCGGGGAAACACCATATATTTT.

Only a few counts were recorded for this clonotype. The chain uses TRBV5-1 and TRBJ2-1; D gene uncertain. CDR3 size: 16 residues. CDR1 and CDR2 (germline): SGHRS, YFSETQ. Trimming shortened V by 5 bases and J by 0 bases, and 15 bases separated the two germline ends. The CDR3 region has the DNA TGCGCCAGCAGTCCATCCTCCCGGAGCTCCTACAATGAGCAGTTCTTC. This translates into CASSPSSRSSYNEQFF.

In its sample, this clonotype was seen a few times. V and J are TRBV20-1 and TRBJ1-2, with 11 bases aligning to TRBD1. CDR1 and CDR2 (germline): DFQATT, SNEGSKA (reference sequence). The CDR3 has 13 amino acids. Trimming at V came to 5 bases and at J to 7 bases, leaving 6 bases not matched to a gene. The CDR3 loop is CSALDRGRGGYTF. The CDR3 nucleotides are TGCAGTGCTCTGGACAGGGGGCGAGGTGGCTACACCTTC.

In its sample, this clonotype was seen many times. This chain connects TRBV30 to TRBJ2-1, with 7 bases matching TRBD2. CDR1 is GTSNPN and CDR2 is SVGIG in the germline V gene (reference sequence). V was clipped by 1 base and J by 0 bases; unmatched bases: 0. The length of the CDR3 is 14 residues. The CDR3 DNA is TGTGCCTGGAGTGGCGGGAGCTCCTACAATGAGCAGTTCTTC. Residues: CAWSGGSSYNEQFF.

The sample holds many counts of this clonotype. Written as DNA, the CDR3 is TGCAGCACCACGTTCTCCGGTGAAAAACTGTTTTTT. Translating it yields CSTTFSGEKLFF. This chain links TRBV29-1 with TRBJ1-4, with no clear D. The CDR3 has 12 amino acids. The germline V gene encodes CDR1 SQVTM and CDR2 ANQGSEA. The V gene lost 8 bases and the J gene lost 7 bases, with 14 bases spanning the gap.

This clonotype was observed at least ten times. CDR3 amino acids: CASSLMGGFSSNQPQHF. DNA of the CDR3: TGTGCCAGCAGCCTCATGGGAGGATTTAGTAGCAATCAGCCCCAGCATTTT. This rearrangement joins TRBV12-3 or TRBV12-4 to TRBJ1-5, with D unclear. The V end was cut by 6 bases, the J end by 0 bases, with 18 bases between. The length of the CDR3 is 17 residues.

By frequency in the sample, this clonotype is medium-sized. The chain couples TRBV12-3 or TRBV12-4 to TRBJ1-5; a weak D match, TRBD1 (5 bases). Trimming took 2 bases from V and 2 from J, leaving 10 bases between them. The CDR3 runs to 15 residues. DNA of the CDR3: TGTGCCAGCAGTTTAAGGGGCCGGGGCAATCAGCCCCAGCATTTT. Its translation: CASSLRGRGNQPQHF.

This clonotype was picked up many times. The genes are TRBV5-5 and TRBJ1-1; D perhaps matches TRBD1 (5 bases). Germline CDR1 and CDR2: SGHKS and YYEKEE (reference sequence). This CDR3 has 16 residues. Trimming pared 2 bases from V and 4 bases from J, leaving 18 bases between. CDR3 sequence (DNA): TGTGCCAGCAGCTTTTACCGCGGGGGGGGGAGCACTGAAGCTTTCTTT. The encoded protein is CASSFYRGGGSTEAFF.

The chain has TRBV6-6 and TRBJ1-5; 8 bases are shared with TRBD1. The CDR3 has 19 amino acids. The germline V gene has CDR1 MNHNY and CDR2 SVGAGI (reference sequence). The ends lost 2 bases at V and 1 base at J; junction bases unmatched: 13. The CDR3 is CASSYPGTGTVSSNQPQHF. The DNA of the CDR3 is TGTGCCAGCAGTTACCCGGGGACAGGTACCGTTTCGAGCAATCAGCCCCAGCATTTT.